The 25 T cell receptor beta chains presented below share a single source sample, sequenced in a study of T cells after yellow fever vaccination. Using its own MiXCR run on the 5' RACE reads, TCRdb lists one record per CDR3 protein. This sample carries approximately 300,000 distinct CDR3 sequences, roughly a tenth of them seen once, and the ten largest clones take approximately 3%. The specimen was CD4+ T cells sorted from PBMCs, collected 45 days after the yellow fever booster vaccination. These receptors all come from a man aged 18 to 29 who received the YFV17D yellow fever vaccine.

This clonotype came up a few times. Since a much larger clone is just one base distant, this may be a read error. The rearrangement links TRBV4-2 to TRBJ2-5; no firm D call. Germline assignment: CDR1 LGHNA and CDR2 YNFKEQ. This CDR3 has 12 residues. The germline V and J ends were trimmed by 7 bases and 2 bases, with 8 bases remaining between them. The CDR3 DNA is TGTGCCAGCACCCTGGGTCAAGAGACCCAGTACTTC. Its protein product is CASTLGQETQYF.

This clonotype was detected ten times or more. This chain uses TRBV4-2 with TRBJ2-3; D ambiguous. V was clipped by 0 bases and J by 6 bases, with 4 bases between them. Germline V CDR1 and CDR2: LGHNA, YNFKEQ. The CDR3 sequence is 12 residues long. The CDR3 coding sequence is TGTGCCAGCAGCCAAGAGTATGATACGCAGTATTTT. Encoded protein: CASSQEYDTQYF.

The chain couples TRBV24-1 to TRBJ2-5; 7 nucleotides align to TRBD2. CDR1 and CDR2 (germline): KGHDR, SFDVKD. This CDR3 is built from 15 residues. With 2 bases clipped from V and 1 base from J, the junction kept 3 bases outside the gene matches. The CDR3 is CATSDSSGGQETQYF. The DNA of the CDR3 is TGTGCCACCAGTGATTCCTCGGGGGGCCAAGAGACCCAGTACTTC.

The chain links TRBV27 to TRBJ2-2, with 7 positions matching TRBD2. In germline, CDR1 is MNHEY, CDR2 SMNVEV (reference sequence). V shed 7 bases and J 3 bases; nucleotides not matched to a gene: 17. The length of the CDR3 is 18 residues. The CDR3 nucleotides are TGTGCCAGCACCGCACTGTTAAGCGGGGAGATTTACACCGGGGAGCTGTTTTTT. Protein sequence: CASTALLSGEIYTGELFF.

The genes are TRBV19 and TRBJ2-1; 8 nucleotides match TRBD2. The junction had 11 bases not matched to a gene; V was cut back by 7 bases and J by 6 bases. The CDR3 is 15 residues long. Germline values: CDR1 LNHDA, CDR2 SQIVND (reference sequence). Written as DNA, the CDR3 is TGTGCCAGTAACGCCCCGGGACTAGTCTCCAATGAGCAGTTCTTC. This sequence encodes CASNAPGLVSNEQFF.

This clonotype turned up a few times. V is TRBV5-1 and J is TRBJ2-7; D perhaps matches TRBD1 (6 bases). Germline V gene lookup returns CDR1 SGHRS and CDR2 YFSETQ. This CDR3 is built from 11 residues. Deletions cut 6 bases from V and 6 bases from J, with 10 bases between. CDR3 sequence: CASKGVFEQYF. Written as DNA, the CDR3 is TGCGCCAGCAAGGGGGTTTTCGAGCAGTACTTC.

This chain uses TRBV5-1 with TRBJ1-2; D not resolved. Germline V gene sequence: CDR1 SGHRS, CDR2 YFSETQ. The CDR3 length is 13 residues. V was pared by 3 bases and J by 4 bases, with 10 bases between. CDR3 sequence: CASSSTGLYGYTF. CDR3 coding DNA: TGCGCCAGCAGCTCCACCGGCCTCTATGGCTACACCTTC.

This clonotype has more than one count but fewer than ten. J is TRBJ1-2 and V is TRBV2; 7 bases are shared with TRBD1. The CDR3 totals 12 residues. The V and J ends lost 7 bases and 5 bases, in that order; junction bases with no gene match: 4. Germline V gene sequence: CDR1 SNHLY, CDR2 FYNNEI. CDR3 DNA: TGTGCCAGCATGAGACAGGGTTATGGCTACACCTTC. Protein product: CASMRQGYGYTF.

This clonotype has a handful of counts. The CDR3 sequence: CASLGGGSTDTQYF. The CDR3 coding sequence is TGTGCCAGCCTCGGTGGGGGGAGCACAGATACGCAGTATTTT. V gene TRBV5-5 combines with J gene TRBJ2-3; tentative D call: TRBD2 (6 bases). The germline gives CDR1 SGHKS, CDR2 YYEKEE (reference sequence). The V end was cut by 7 bases, the J end by 0 bases, with 12 bases between. The CDR3 loop spans 14 amino acids. The entire variable domain, with the rest obtained from reference TRBV5-5 and TRBJ2-3, is as follows: DAGVTQSPTHLIKTRGQQVTLRCSPISGHKSVSWYQQVLGQGPQFIFQYYEKEERGRGNFPDRFSARQFPNYSSELNVNALLLGDSALYLCASLGGGSTDTQYFGPGTRLTVL.

The table lists this clonotype with many counts. The chain has TRBV5-1 and TRBJ2-7, with TRBD1 matching 10 bases. Looked up from germline, CDR1 is SGHRS and CDR2 is YFSETQ. The V gene end was trimmed by 4 bases and the J gene end by 6 bases; junction bases not matched to a gene: 10. CDR3 length: 15 residues. The CDR3 here is CASSIRDRGSSEQYF. The CDR3 coding sequence is TGCGCCAGCAGCATCCGGGACAGGGGAAGTAGCGAGCAGTACTTC.

The DNA for the CDR3 is TGTGCCAGCTCACCAGGACAGGGGAGTAGCGAGCAGTACTTC. Amino acid sequence: CASSPGQGSSEQYF. V gene TRBV18 combines with J gene TRBJ2-7, with 9 nucleotides matching TRBD1. The V gene end was trimmed by 2 bases and the J gene end by 6 bases; junction bases not matched to a gene: 5. The CDR3 consists of 14 residues. Germline V lookup: CDR1 KGHSH, CDR2 LQKENI. Filled out from reference TRBV18 and TRBJ2-7, the complete variable domain reads NAGVMQNPRHLVRRRGQEARLRCSPMKGHSHVYWYRQLPEEGLKFMVYLQKENIIDESGMPKERFSAEFPKEGPSILRIQQVVRGDSAAYFCASSPGQGSSEQYFGPGTRLTVT.

J is TRBJ2-5 and V is TRBV7-9, with D perhaps TRBD2 (7 bases). Germline V gene sequence: CDR1 SEHNR, CDR2 FQNEAQ (reference sequence). The CDR3 spans 16 residues. Trimming removed 7 bases at V and 5 bases at J, with 23 bases between. The CDR3 is CASTPRGGGRRETQYF. CDR3 bases: TGTGCCAGCACGCCGCGGGGAGGGGGGCGCAGGGAGACCCAGTACTTC.

This clonotype showed up just a few times. The J gene is TRBJ1-2, the V gene TRBV9; D possibly corresponds to TRBD1 (5 bases). This CDR3 region has 14 residues. V gave up 2 bases and J gave up 3 bases, with 11 bases separating them. The germline V gene encodes CDR1 SGDLS and CDR2 YYNGEE. The CDR3 DNA reads TGTGCCAGCAGCGTTGCGGGGCTCCACTATGGCTACACCTTC. It specifies CASSVAGLHYGYTF.

Comment on this clonotype: This may be a read error, as it is one base from a much larger clone. The chain combines TRBV5-1 with TRBJ2-6; D is uncertain. Trimming took off 0 bases at V and 0 bases at J, with 4 bases between the two ends. The CDR3 is 15 residues long. Germline V gene lookup returns CDR1 SGHRS and CDR2 YFSETQ. CDR3 sequence reads: CASSLAVSGANVLTF. CDR3 DNA sequence: TGCGCCAGCAGCTTGGCGGTCTCTGGGGCCAACGTCCTGACTTTC.

This clonotype was seen only a few times. The rearrangement joins TRBV4-1 to TRBJ2-3; no definite D call. The CDR3 extends over 17 amino acids. CDR1 and CDR2 (germline): MGHRA, YSYEKL. V was clipped by 4 bases and J by 6 bases, with 23 bases between them. In nucleotides, the CDR3 is TGCGCCAGCAGCCCCCAAGAAGGTGGCTGGAGAACCGATACGCAGTATTTT. Amino acid sequence: CASSPQEGGWRTDTQYF.

This clonotype was found a few times. This chain links TRBV5-1 with TRBJ1-2; TRBD1 matches at 8 bases. V lost 0 bases and J lost 2; bases outside the gene matches: 12. There are 18 residues in the CDR3. Germline V gives CDR1 SGHRS, CDR2 YFSETQ. CDR3: CASSLGAGQAPPNYGYTF. CDR3 sequence (DNA): TGCGCCAGCAGCTTGGGGGCGGGACAGGCCCCGCCAAACTATGGCTACACCTTC.

This clonotype has at least ten counts. This sequence joins TRBV20-1 and TRBJ1-5; D unresolved. V gave up 2 bases and J gave up 4 bases, with 9 bases separating them. The CDR3 spans 13 residues. Germline lookup yields CDR1 DFQATT and CDR2 SNEGSKA (reference sequence). CDR3 residues: CSARMAPNQPQHF. The CDR3 bases are TGCAGTGCTAGAATGGCACCAAATCAGCCCCAGCATTTT.

This clonotype was seen many times. This rearrangement joins TRBV5-1 to TRBJ2-3; TRBD1 matches at 8 bases. Germline V gene lookup returns CDR1 SGHRS and CDR2 YFSETQ. V was pared by 4 bases and J by 6 bases, with 7 bases of the junction left unmatched. This CDR3 contains 14 residues. CDR3 bases: TGCGCCAGCAGCGAGGCCAGGGGGCGCGATACGCAGTATTTT. Protein: CASSEARGRDTQYF.

This clonotype was counted between two and nine times. The chain links TRBV5-1 to TRBJ2-2; no clear D. The CDR3 consists of 15 residues. Per germline, CDR1 SGHRS and CDR2 YFSETQ. Deletions cut 5 bases from V and 4 bases from J, with 15 bases between. CDR3 coding DNA: TGCGCCAGCAGACCTACCGGGTCACTCACCGGGGAGCTGTTTTTT. This gives the protein CASRPTGSLTGELFF.

This clonotype was recorded at least ten times. The chain couples TRBV14 to TRBJ2-1; TRBD1 matches 7 bases. From germline, CDR1 is SGHDN and CDR2 FVKESK. After removal of 7 bases from V and 4 bases from J, the junction contained 7 bases not matched to a gene. The CDR3 is 14 residues long. CDR3 sequence (DNA): TGTGCCAGCAACGCCGGGACAGTATACAATGAGCAGTTCTTC. Translated: CASNAGTVYNEQFF.

The chain joins TRBV30 to TRBJ2-7; D not certain. CDR3 length: 12 amino acids. V gave up 0 bases and J gave up 3 bases, with 6 bases separating them. The V gene's germline CDR1 is GTSNPN and CDR2 SVGIG (reference sequence). CDR3: CAWSVSGYEQYF. In nucleotides, the CDR3 is TGTGCCTGGAGTGTAAGTGGCTACGAGCAGTACTTC.

This rearrangement joins TRBV12-3 or TRBV12-4 to TRBJ2-6; 8 nucleotides match TRBD1. The CDR3 has 18 residues. Germline trimming cut 5 bases from V and 0 bases from J; bases unmatched to any gene: 9. The CDR3 DNA sequence: TGTGCCAGCAGTCACGCAGGGACAGGTCGCTCTGGGGCCAACGTCCTGACTTTC. Its protein product is CASSHAGTGRSGANVLTF.

This clonotype was counted at least ten times. This chain joins TRBV6-2 or TRBV6-3 and TRBJ2-4; the D call may be TRBD1 or TRBD2 (6 bases each). V gave up 7 bases and J gave up 7 bases, with 17 bases separating them. CDR3 length: 14 residues. Looked up from germline, CDR1 is MNHEY and CDR2 is SVGEGT. This CDR3 reads CASINGGSTNIQYF. The DNA for the CDR3 is TGTGCCAGCATCAACGGGGGCAGCACCAACATTCAGTACTTC.

The chain is built from TRBV7-2 and TRBJ2-5; D might be TRBD1 (5 bases). CDR1 and CDR2 (germline): SGHTA, FQGNSA. The CDR3 totals 14 residues. Trimming cost V 3 bases and J 5 bases, with 13 bases left between them. The CDR3: CASSFDQGRETQYF. CDR3 bases: TGTGCCAGCAGCTTTGACCAGGGTAGGGAGACCCAGTACTTC.

CDR3 sequence reads: CASSFDGTSGGAAGKNIQYF. Written as DNA, the CDR3 is TGTGCCAGCAGCTTCGATGGGACTAGCGGGGGGGCCGCCGGCAAAAACATTCAGTACTTC. This chain links TRBV5-5 with TRBJ2-4, with 16 bases lining up with TRBD2. CDR3 size: 20 residues. The germline V gene has CDR1 SGHKS and CDR2 YYEKEE (reference sequence). The ends lost 2 bases at V and 3 bases at J; junction bases unmatched: 11.